This T cell receptor (beta chain) emerged from a study of T cells after yellow fever vaccination. Findings and limits, study-wide: Post-booster repertoires again held most primary-vaccination clones (just under 97% CD4, approximately 90% CD8).

This clonotype was observed many times. Its antigen is as yet unknown. TCR cDNA, made by 5'RACE template switching, carried an added universal primer site and UMIs. TCRdb used MiXCR to reprocess the 5' RACE reads, holding one entry per CDR3 protein. The data show 250,000 to 350,000 distinct CDR3 sequences, with approximately 4% seen just once and roughly 19% held by the top ten. V gave up 7 bases and J gave up 2 bases, with 15 bases separating them. The CDR3 length is 15 residues. Germline CDR1 KGHSH, CDR2 LQKENI. The genes are TRBV18 and TRBJ2-1; tentatively, D is TRBD2 (6 bases). The sequence was obtained from a man aged 18 to 35 who received the YFV17D yellow fever vaccine. The sequenced sample was PBMCs, obtained 15 days after the yellow fever booster vaccination. Here the CDR3 reads CASYTGEPAYNEQFF. The CDR3 DNA sequence: TGTGCCAGCTACACGGGGGAGCCAGCCTACAATGAGCAGTTCTTC.